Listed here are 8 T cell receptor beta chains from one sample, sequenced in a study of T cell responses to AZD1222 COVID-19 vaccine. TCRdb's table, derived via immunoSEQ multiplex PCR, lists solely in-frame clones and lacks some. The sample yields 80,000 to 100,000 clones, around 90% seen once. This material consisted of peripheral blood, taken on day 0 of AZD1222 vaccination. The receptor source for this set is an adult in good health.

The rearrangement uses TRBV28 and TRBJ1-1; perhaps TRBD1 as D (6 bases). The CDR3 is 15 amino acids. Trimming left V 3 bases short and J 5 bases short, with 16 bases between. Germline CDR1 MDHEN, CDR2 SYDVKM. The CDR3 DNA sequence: TGTGCCAGCAGTTTTACAGGGTCTAGGCAAACTGAAGCTTTCTTT. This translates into CASSFTGSRQTEAFF. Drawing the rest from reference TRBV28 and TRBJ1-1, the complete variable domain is DVKVTQSSRYLVKRTGEKVFLECVQDMDHENMFWYRQDPGLGLRLIYFSYDVKMKEKGDIPEGYSVSREKKERFSLILESASTNQTSMYLCASSFTGSRQTEAFFGQGTRLTVV.

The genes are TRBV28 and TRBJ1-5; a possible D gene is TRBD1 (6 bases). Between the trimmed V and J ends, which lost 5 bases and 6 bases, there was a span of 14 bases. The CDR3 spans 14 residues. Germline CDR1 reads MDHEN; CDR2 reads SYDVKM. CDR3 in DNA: TGTGCCAGCAGTCTACAGGGTGTGGGTCAGCCCCAGCATTTT. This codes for CASSLQGVGQPQHF.

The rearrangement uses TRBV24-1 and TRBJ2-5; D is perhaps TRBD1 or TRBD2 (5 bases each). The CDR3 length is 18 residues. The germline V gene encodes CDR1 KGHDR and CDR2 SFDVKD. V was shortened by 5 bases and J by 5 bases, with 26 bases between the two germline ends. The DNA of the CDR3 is TGTGCCACCAGTGGTTATGAAGAGTCGACAAGGGGCGGGGAGACCCAGTACTTC. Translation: CATSGYEESTRGGETQYF.

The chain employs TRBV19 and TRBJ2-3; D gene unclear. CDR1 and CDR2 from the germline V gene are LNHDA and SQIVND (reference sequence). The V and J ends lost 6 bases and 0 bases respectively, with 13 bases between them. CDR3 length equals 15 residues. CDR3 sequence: CASSDRPSSTDTQYF. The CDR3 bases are TGTGCCAGTAGCGATCGGCCATCTAGCACAGATACGCAGTATTTT.

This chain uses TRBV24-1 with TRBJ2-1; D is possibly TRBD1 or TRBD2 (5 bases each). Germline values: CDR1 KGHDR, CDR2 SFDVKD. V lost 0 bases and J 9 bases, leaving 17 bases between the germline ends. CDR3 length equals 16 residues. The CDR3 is CATSDLLSGTQGEQFF. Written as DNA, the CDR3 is TGTGCCACCAGTGATTTGCTTTCCGGGACCCAGGGTGAGCAGTTCTTC.

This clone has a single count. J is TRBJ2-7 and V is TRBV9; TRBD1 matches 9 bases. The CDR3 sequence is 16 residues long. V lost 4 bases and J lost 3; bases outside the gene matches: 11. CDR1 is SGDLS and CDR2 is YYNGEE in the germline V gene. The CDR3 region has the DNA TGTGCCAGCAGCACCCCATCCTCGGGACAGGGCTACGAGCAGTACTTC. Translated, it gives CASSTPSSGQGYEQYF.

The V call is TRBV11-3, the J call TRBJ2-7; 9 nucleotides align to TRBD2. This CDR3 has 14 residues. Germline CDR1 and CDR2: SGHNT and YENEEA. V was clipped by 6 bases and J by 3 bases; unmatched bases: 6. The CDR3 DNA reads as TGTGCCAGCAGTCATAGCGGGAGCGGCTACGAGCAGTACTTC. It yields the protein CASSHSGSGYEQYF. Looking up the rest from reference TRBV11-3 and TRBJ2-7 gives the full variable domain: EAGVVQSPRYKIIEKKQPVAFWCNPISGHNTLYWYLQNLGQGPELLIRYENEEAVDDSQLPKDRFSAERLKGVDSTLKIQPAELGDSAVYLCASSHSGSGYEQYFGPGTRLTVT.

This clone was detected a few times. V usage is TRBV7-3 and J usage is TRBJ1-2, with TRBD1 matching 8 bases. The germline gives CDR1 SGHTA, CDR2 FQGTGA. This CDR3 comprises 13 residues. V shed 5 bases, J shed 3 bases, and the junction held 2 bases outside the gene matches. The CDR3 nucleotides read TGTGCCAGCAGCCTGGACAGGGACTATGGCTACACCTTC. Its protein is CASSLDRDYGYTF.